Below, 16 T cell receptor beta chains from the same sample are listed, as sequenced in a study of T cells after posttransplantation cyclophosphamide listed by TCRdb under 2016. The receptor library was made with the immunoSEQ multiplex PCR assay. TCRdb re-hosts the immuneACCESS table, in-frame sequences only. Its copies lack some clones; in the studies checked, an unresolved V gene accounts for under half of them, and the cause for the rest is not known. With roughly 49,000 clones recorded, this sample contains no clone counted only once. Roughly 2% of the sample comes from the top ten. The source material was PBMCs. These receptors came from a man aged 40-49 years in good health, CMV-negative, and a related stem cell transplant donor.

This clone appeared many times. This rearrangement joins TRBV21-1 to TRBJ2-1; the DNA was not compared with TRBD2, the D call given in the table. TRBV21-1 constitutes a pseudogene. CDR3 length: 20 residues. CDR3 nucleotide sequence: TGTGCCAGCAGCAATCCGAGGACTGCGACTTCCGCGAGCTCCTACAATGAGCAGTTCTTC. This sequence encodes CASSNPRTATSASSYNEQFF.

The sample holds many counts of this clone. V is TRBV7-9 and J is TRBJ2-2; the match to TRBD1 covers 8 bases. The germline CDR1 and CDR2 sequences are SEHNR and FQNEAQ (reference sequence). V shed 6 bases, J shed 3 bases, and the junction held 6 bases outside the gene matches. The CDR3 runs to 15 residues. CDR3 in DNA: TGTGCCAGCAGGGGCTTGACAGGGGACACCGGGGAGCTGTTTTTT. Translated, it gives CASRGLTGDTGELFF. Using reference TRBV7-9 and TRBJ2-2 for the parts outside the CDR3, the full variable domain is DTGVSQNPRHKITKRGQNVTFRCDPISEHNRLYWYRQTLGQGPEFLTYFQNEAQLEKSRLLSDRFSAERPKGSFSTLEIQRTEQGDSAMYLCASRGLTGDTGELFFGEGSRLTVL.

In this sample, this clone turned up many times. This chain connects TRBV5-1 to TRBJ2-1; TRBD2 matches 9 bases. J was trimmed by 8 bases and V by 2 bases; bases with no gene match: 8. Germline loops: CDR1 SGHRS, CDR2 YFSETQ. CDR3 size: 15 residues. The CDR3 nucleotides read TGCGCCAGCAGCTTACTTCGCGGGAGGGCCGATGAGCAGTTCTTC. Protein: CASSLLRGRADEQFF.

This clone appeared many times. DNA for the CDR3: TGTGCCAGCAGTCTTTCTGGGGAGGTAAATGGCTACACCTTC. Its translation is CASSLSGEVNGYTF. The V and J genes are TRBV28 and TRBJ1-2, with D unclear. Germline V gene data show CDR1 as MDHEN and CDR2 as SYDVKM. V shed 5 bases and J shed 6 bases, with 16 bases lying between them. This CDR3 has 14 amino acids.

This clone came up many times. A read error may produce the germline difference seen at one junction end. The CDR3 DNA sequence: TGTGCCAGCAGTTTTTATGCAACTAACCATGGCTACACCTTC. It is translated as CASSFYATNHGYTF. V gene TRBV28 combines with J gene TRBJ1-2; D ambiguous. Germline CDR1 MDHEN, CDR2 SYDVKM. The CDR3 is 14 amino acids.

This clone was observed at least ten times. The J gene is TRBJ2-7, the V gene TRBV19; unclear D gene. V lost 8 bases and J 9 bases, leaving 14 bases between the germline ends. Germline lookup yields CDR1 LNHDA and CDR2 SQIVND (reference sequence). CDR3 size: 11 residues. Here the CDR3 reads CASFPRDLQYF. CDR3 bases: TGTGCCAGTTTCCCTCGCGATCTGCAGTACTTC.

This clone was counted many times. The chain couples TRBV11-2 to TRBJ2-3, with 7 bases identical to TRBD1. After removal of 2 bases from V and 4 bases from J, the junction contained 6 bases not matched to a gene. Germline values: CDR1 SGHAT, CDR2 FQNNGV. This CDR3 contains 15 residues. The CDR3 region is CASSLYRGIADTQYF. The DNA of the CDR3 is TGTGCCAGCAGCTTATACAGGGGCATTGCAGATACGCAGTATTTT. The full variable domain, with the rest looked up from reference TRBV11-2 and TRBJ2-3, is EAGVAQSPRYKIIEKRQSVAFWCNPISGHATLYWYQQILGQGPKLLIQFQNNGVVDDSQLPKDRFSAERLKGVDSTLKIQPAKLEDSAVYLCASSLYRGIADTQYFGPGTRLTVL.

In this sample, this clone turned up many times. The chain has TRBV29-1 and TRBJ1-1; tentatively, D is TRBD1 (5 bases). CDR3 size: 12 residues. From germline, CDR1 is SQVTM and CDR2 ANQGSEA. V lost 4 bases, J lost 5 bases, and 11 bases lay in between. Here the CDR3 DNA reads TGCAGCGTTGGGGGGGGAGGGACTGAAGCTTTCTTT. Translation gives CSVGGGGTEAFF.

This clone occurred a few times. The chain combines TRBV21-1 with TRBJ2-5; the table's D call, TRBD1, was not checked against the DNA. TRBV21-1 is an annotated pseudogene. The CDR3 sequence is 21 residues long. In DNA form, the CDR3 reads TGTGCCAGCAGCCCCTCTCCCCCCCGGTCCGGGACAGGGGGGGGCAGGGAGACCCAGTACTTC. Residues: CASSPSPPRSGTGGGRETQYF.

This clone was seen at least ten times. V usage is TRBV2 and J usage is TRBJ2-5; D remains ambiguous. The CDR3 sequence is 13 residues long. CDR1 is SNHLY, CDR2 FYNNEI, per germline. Trimming removed 1 base at V and 5 bases at J, with 8 bases between. The CDR3 here is CASSEDGLETQYF. As DNA, the CDR3 is TGTGCCAGCAGTGAAGACGGGTTGGAGACCCAGTACTTC.

This clone has a count of ten or more. The chain combines TRBV19 with TRBJ2-1; TRBD1 matches 10 bases. The CDR3 consists of 15 residues. V lost 2 bases, J lost 9 bases, and 7 bases stayed unmatched. Germline V gene lookup returns CDR1 LNHDA and CDR2 SQIVND (reference sequence). CDR3 nucleotide sequence: TGTGCCAGTAGTATAAGAGGGACAGGGGTAACTGAGCAGTTCTTC. Protein product: CASSIRGTGVTEQFF.

This clone was recorded a few times. The V gene is TRBV9, the J gene TRBJ2-5; 9 nucleotides align to TRBD2. The V segment lost 2 bases and the J segment 1 base; nucleotides outside the gene matches: 9. Per germline, CDR1 SGDLS and CDR2 YYNGEE. The CDR3 runs 17 residues. The CDR3 DNA follows: TGTGCCAGCAGCGTTGCTGCGACTAGCGGATTCCAAGAGACCCAGTACTTC. It codes for CASSVAATSGFQETQYF.

This clone was counted many times. The J gene is TRBJ2-1, the V gene TRBV18; TRBD2 matches 14 bases. With V trimmed by 3 bases and J by 8 bases, 6 bases remained unmatched. The germline CDR1 and CDR2 sequences are KGHSH and LQKENI. The CDR3 runs to 16 residues. The CDR3 DNA follows: TGTGCCAGCTCACCTCCCGGGACTAGCGGGAGTGATGAGCAGTTCTTC. This encodes CASSPPGTSGSDEQFF.

The table lists this clone with many counts. The chain couples TRBV10-3 to TRBJ2-3, with TRBD2 identical over 8 bases. CDR1 and CDR2 from the germline V gene are ENHRY and SYGVKD. Trimming cost V 6 bases and J 2 bases; bases outside gene matches: 1. This CDR3 spans 13 amino acids. CDR3 sequence reads: CAISGRATDTQYF. CDR3 in DNA: TGTGCCATCAGCGGGAGGGCCACAGATACGCAGTATTTT.

In this sample, this clone turned up many times. This rearrangement joins TRBV4-3 to TRBJ2-2; 12 bases line up with TRBD2. Germline V CDR1 and CDR2: LGHNA, YSLEER. V lost 4 bases, J lost 1 base, and 4 bases stayed unmatched. CDR3 size: 17 residues. This chain's CDR3 is CASSPRLAGVNTGELFF. The DNA of the CDR3 is TGCGCCAGCAGCCCCCGACTAGCGGGAGTGAACACCGGGGAGCTGTTTTTT.

The V and J genes are TRBV5-1 and TRBJ2-5; tentatively, D is TRBD2 (6 bases). The J call is doubtful: the DNA matches TRBJ2-7 better. Looked up from germline, CDR1 is SGHRS and CDR2 is YFSETQ. The CDR3 runs to 14 residues. CDR3 residues: CASSLVGGPDEQYF. The CDR3 DNA is TGCGCCAGCAGCTTGGTGGGAGGTCCCGACGAGCAGTACTTC.